This T cell receptor (beta chain) was profiled in a study of cytomegalovirus exposure and HLA in healthy donors. Findings and limits, study-wide: There were reportedly fewer N-insertions in an Asian-associated ancestry cluster than the roughly 670-donor mean, in a later analysis. It was 150 or so TCR beta chains that were listed as cytomegalovirus-associated.

The PCR contained 60 Vbeta and 13 Jbeta primers. The table came from immunoSEQ multiplex PCR; TCRdb's copy has only in-frame clones and leaves some out. The sample holds 150,000 to 200,000 clones, 75% to 85% seen once. Regarding donors, all were healthy bone marrow donors. A note on this clone: The antigen is undetermined.

The CDR3 has 14 residues. CDR1 and CDR2 from the germline V gene are SGHTA and FQGTGA. V dropped 3 bases and J dropped 1 base, with 6 bases sitting between them. V usage is TRBV7-3 and J usage is TRBJ2-2, with D maybe TRBD2 (5 bases). Sequenced sample: PBMCs. The sequence was collected from a woman younger than 35 in good health and CMV-seropositive. CDR3 DNA: TGTGCCAGCAGCTTCGGGGTGAACACCGGGGAGCTGTTTTTT. This gives the protein CASSFGVNTGELFF.